This TCR beta chain was retrieved from a study of T-cell memory formation after mild COVID-19. The ends lost 4 bases at V and 6 bases at J; junction bases unmatched: 9. The CDR3 consists of 16 residues. CDR1 and CDR2 from the germline V gene are MNHEY and SMNVEV (reference sequence). TCRdb itself ran the 5' RACE reads through MiXCR, one entry per CDR3 protein. The sample has 560,000 or so distinct CDR3 sequences, 15% to 20% seen once. A few counts support this clonotype. The antigen remains unidentified. Points from the study as a whole: Contracting clones localized mainly to CM and EM when CD4+ and mainly to EMRA when CD8+.

The genes are TRBV27 and TRBJ2-1; 10 positions match TRBD2. The source of this sequence is an adult woman who had mild COVID-19 (a few samples of this study predate the infection). Cell type and time point are not known. Sequenced material: PBMCs or a T cell subset sorted from them (not recorded which). The CDR3 DNA sequence: TGTGCCAGCAGTTCCCTTCTAGCGGGAGACGGCAATGAGCAGTTCTTC. This sequence encodes CASSSLLAGDGNEQFF.